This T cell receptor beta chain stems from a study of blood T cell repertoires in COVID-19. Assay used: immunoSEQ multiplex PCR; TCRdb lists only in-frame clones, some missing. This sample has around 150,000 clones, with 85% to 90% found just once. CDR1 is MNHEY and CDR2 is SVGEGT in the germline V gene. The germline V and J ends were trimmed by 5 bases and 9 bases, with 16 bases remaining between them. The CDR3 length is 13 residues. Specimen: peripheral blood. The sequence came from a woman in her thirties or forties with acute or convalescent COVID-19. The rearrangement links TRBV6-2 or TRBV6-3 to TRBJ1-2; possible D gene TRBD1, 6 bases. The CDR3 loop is CASSTGIGGSYTF. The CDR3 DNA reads TGTGCCAGCAGTACAGGGATCGGAGGAAGCTACACCTTC.